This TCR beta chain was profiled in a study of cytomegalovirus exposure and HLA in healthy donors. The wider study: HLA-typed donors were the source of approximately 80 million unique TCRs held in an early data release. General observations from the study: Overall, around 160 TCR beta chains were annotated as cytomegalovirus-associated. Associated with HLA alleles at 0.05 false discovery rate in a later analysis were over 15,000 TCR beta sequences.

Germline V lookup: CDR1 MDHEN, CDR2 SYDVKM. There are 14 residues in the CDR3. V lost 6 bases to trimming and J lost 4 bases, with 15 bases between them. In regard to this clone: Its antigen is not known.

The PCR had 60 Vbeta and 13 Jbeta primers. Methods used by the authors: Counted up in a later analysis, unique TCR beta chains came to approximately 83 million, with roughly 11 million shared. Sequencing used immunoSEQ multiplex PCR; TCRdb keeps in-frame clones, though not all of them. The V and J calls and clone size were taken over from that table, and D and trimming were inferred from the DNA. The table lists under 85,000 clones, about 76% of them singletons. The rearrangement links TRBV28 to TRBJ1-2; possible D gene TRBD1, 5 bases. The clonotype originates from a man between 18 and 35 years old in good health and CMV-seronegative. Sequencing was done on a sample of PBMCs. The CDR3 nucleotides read TGTGCCAGCAGCCCCCCAGGGACTGGCTATGGCTACACCTTC. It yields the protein CASSPPGTGYGYTF.